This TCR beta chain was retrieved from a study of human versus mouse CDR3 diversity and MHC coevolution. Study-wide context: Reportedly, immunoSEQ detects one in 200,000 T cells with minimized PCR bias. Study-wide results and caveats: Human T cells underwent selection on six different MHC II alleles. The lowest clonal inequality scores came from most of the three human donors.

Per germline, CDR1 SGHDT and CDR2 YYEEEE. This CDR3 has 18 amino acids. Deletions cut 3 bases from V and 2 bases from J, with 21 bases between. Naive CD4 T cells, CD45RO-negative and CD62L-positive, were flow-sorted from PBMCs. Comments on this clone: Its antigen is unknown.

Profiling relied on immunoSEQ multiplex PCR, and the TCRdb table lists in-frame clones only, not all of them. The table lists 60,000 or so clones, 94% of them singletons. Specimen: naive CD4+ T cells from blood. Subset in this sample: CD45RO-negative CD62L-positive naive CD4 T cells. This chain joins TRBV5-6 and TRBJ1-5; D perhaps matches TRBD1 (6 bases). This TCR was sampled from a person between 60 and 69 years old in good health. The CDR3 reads CASSWGGGRVTGNQPQHF. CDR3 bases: TGTGCCAGCAGCTGGGGCGGGGGGCGAGTAACGGGCAATCAGCCCCAGCATTTT. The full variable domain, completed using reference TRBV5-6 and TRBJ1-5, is DAGVTQSPTHLIKTRGQQVTLRCSPKSGHDTVSWYQQALGQGPQFIFQYYEEEERQRGNFPDRFSGHQFPNYSSELNVNALLLGDSALYLCASSWGGGRVTGNQPQHFGDGTRLSIL.